The 9 T cell receptor beta chains below all came from one sample that was sequenced in a study of identifying expanded T cells in peripheral blood (dated by TCRdb to 2018 to 2020). Libraries were built with the immunoSEQ multiplex PCR assay. TCRdb carries this immuneACCESS record with in-frame sequences only. Its versions omit some clonotypes, under half of them owing to an unresolved V gene in the studies checked, with the rest unexplained. This sample gives about 130,000 clones in total; 75% to 90% of them show up just once. The ten largest make up 8% to 9% of the sample. The source material was blood. These receptors all come from a person aged 18 to 75 in good health.

V and J are TRBV28 and TRBJ1-1, with D perhaps matching TRBD1 (5 bases). V was cut by 9 bases and J by 1 base, with 15 bases left in between. CDR3 size: 14 residues. Germline CDR1 is MDHEN and CDR2 is SYDVKM. This CDR3 reads CARPPIGTNTEAFF. CDR3 sequence (DNA): TGTGCCAGACCCCCGATTGGGACGAACACTGAAGCTTTCTTT.

This clone was seen just once. The J gene is TRBJ1-5, the V gene TRBV27, with TRBD1 identical over 8 bases. The CDR3 has 14 amino acids. Germline V gene data show CDR1 as MNHEY and CDR2 as SMNVEV (reference sequence). The ends lost 5 bases at V and 9 bases at J; junction bases unmatched: 9. The CDR3 protein is CASSLTGAVVPQHF. In DNA, the CDR3 is TGTGCCAGCAGTCTGACAGGGGCCGTGGTGCCCCAGCATTTT.

V usage is TRBV7-9 and J usage is TRBJ2-3; D is unresolved. V was shortened by 1 base and J by 4 bases, with 3 bases between the two germline ends. From germline, CDR1 is SEHNR and CDR2 FQNEAQ (reference sequence). This CDR3 comprises 12 residues. CDR3 protein: CASSLGADTQYF. Written as DNA, the CDR3 is TGTGCCAGCAGCTTAGGAGCAGATACGCAGTATTTT.

With regard to this clone: This sample includes further DNA sequences coding for the same CDR3. The rearrangement uses TRBV7-9 and TRBJ1-1; weak D call: TRBD1 (5 bases). This CDR3 is built from 14 residues. V shed 1 base and J shed 0 bases, with 6 bases lying between them. From germline, CDR1 is SEHNR and CDR2 FQNEAQ (reference sequence). For the CDR3, the DNA is TGTGCCAGCAGCTTAGGGGGGATGAACACTGAAGCTTTCTTT. Its protein product is CASSLGGMNTEAFF.

The chain joins TRBV30 to TRBJ2-2, with TRBD1 as a possible D gene (6 bases). The CDR3 has 14 amino acids. Germline-derived CDR1 and CDR2 are GTSNPN and SVGIG (reference sequence). The V gene lost 2 bases and the J gene lost 7 bases, with 14 bases spanning the gap. In DNA, the CDR3 is TGTGCCTGGAGTACTAGGACAGTGGGCGGGGAGCTGTTTTTT. It encodes CAWSTRTVGGELFF.

This chain joins TRBV7-9 and TRBJ2-7, with 8 bases lining up with TRBD1. Per the germline V gene, CDR1 is SEHNR and CDR2 is FQNEAQ (reference sequence). This CDR3 comprises 13 residues. The V and J ends lost 0 bases and 5 bases, in that order; junction bases with no gene match: 0. In DNA form, the CDR3 reads TGTGCCAGCAGCTTAGCGACAGGGGACGAGCAGTACTTC. Amino acids: CASSLATGDEQYF.

This rearrangement joins TRBV2 to TRBJ2-5, with D possibly being TRBD1 (7 bases). Trimming took 7 bases from V and 2 from J, leaving 17 bases between them. The germline CDR1 and CDR2 sequences are SNHLY and FYNNEI. The CDR3 totals 15 residues. The CDR3 is CASTWAGQLQETQYF. The CDR3 nucleotides read TGTGCCAGCACCTGGGCGGGACAGCTACAAGAGACCCAGTACTTC.

The chain combines TRBV27 with TRBJ2-3; D is ambiguous. The CDR3 extends over 15 amino acids. Germline lookup yields CDR1 MNHEY and CDR2 SMNVEV (reference sequence). Trimming stripped 2 bases from V and 4 bases from J, with 13 bases between. Here the CDR3 reads CASSLAWAVADTQYF. The CDR3, as DNA: TGTGCCAGCAGTTTAGCTTGGGCAGTGGCAGATACGCAGTATTTT.

This clone was seen more than once but under ten times. The chain combines TRBV5-8 with TRBJ2-2, with 9 bases matching TRBD1. Germline CDR1 and CDR2: SGHTS and YDEGEE. V shed 5 bases, J shed 4 bases, and the junction held 9 bases outside the gene matches. CDR3 length: 16 amino acids. In nucleotides, the CDR3 is TGTGCCAGCAGACGACCCGGGACAGGGAGCACCGGGGAGCTGTTTTTT. Its protein product is CASRRPGTGSTGELFF.